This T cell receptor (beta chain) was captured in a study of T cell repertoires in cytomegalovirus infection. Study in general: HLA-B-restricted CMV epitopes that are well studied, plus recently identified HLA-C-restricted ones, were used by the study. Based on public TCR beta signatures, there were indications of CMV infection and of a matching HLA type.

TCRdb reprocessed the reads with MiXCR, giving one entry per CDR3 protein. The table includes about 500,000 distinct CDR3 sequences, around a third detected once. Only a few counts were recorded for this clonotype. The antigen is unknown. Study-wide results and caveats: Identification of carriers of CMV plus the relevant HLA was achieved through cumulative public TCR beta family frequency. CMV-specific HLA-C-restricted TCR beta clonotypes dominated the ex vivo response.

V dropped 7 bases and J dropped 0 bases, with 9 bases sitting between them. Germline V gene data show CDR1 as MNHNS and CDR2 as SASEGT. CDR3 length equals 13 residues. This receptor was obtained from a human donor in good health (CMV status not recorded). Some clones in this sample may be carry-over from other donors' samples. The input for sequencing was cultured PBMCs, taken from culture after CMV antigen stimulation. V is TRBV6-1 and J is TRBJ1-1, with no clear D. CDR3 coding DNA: TGTGCCAGCACCCGCGGCCTGAACACTGAAGCTTTCTTT. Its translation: CASTRGLNTEAFF.